Below, one T cell receptor beta chain is given with its context. Germline CDR1 is MNHEY and CDR2 is SVGAGI. Trimming took 6 bases from V and 5 from J; bases not matched to a gene: 10. The CDR3 length is 15 residues. These data originate in a study of blood T cell repertoires in COVID-19. This table comes from immunoSEQ multiplex PCR, and its TCRdb copy is limited to in-frame clones, with some not included. The sample lists about 140,000 clones, roughly 80% seen once, with 7.5% to 8.5% in the top ten. This sequence joins TRBV6-5 and TRBJ2-7, with 10 positions matching TRBD1. What was sequenced was peripheral blood. The receptor comes from a human donor in a cohort sampled during active COVID-19. In DNA, the CDR3 is TGTGCCAGCAGGAAGAGGACAGGGGGTCGCAACGAGCAGTACTTC. It translates to CASRKRTGGRNEQYF.